Listed below are T cell receptor beta chains from one sample, sequenced in a study of blood T cell repertoires in COVID-19. The repertoire was sequenced with immunoSEQ multiplex PCR; TCRdb's copy has only in-frame clones and lacks some. Of under 85,000 clones in the sample, almost 85% were seen once. What was sequenced was peripheral blood. These receptors were collected from a human donor in a cohort sampled during active COVID-19. Each CDR3 is given with its conserved first and last residue. D genes are given only for firm matches. Size is omitted from some rows. Given values are once, few, many or a class for expanded clones.

clone_size	v_call	d_call	j_call	cdr3_aa	cdr3_nt
.	TRBV5-4	.	TRBJ1-6	CASSRTGSFKNSPLHF	TGTGCCAGCAGCCGAACAGGGTCCTTTAAGAATTCACCCCTCCACTTT
.	TRBV2	.	TRBJ1-4	CASSEETVISEKLFF	TGTGCCAGCAGTGAAGAGACAGTCATTAGTGAAAAACTGTTTTTT
.	TRBV3-1/TRBV3-2	TRBD1	TRBJ2-3	CASSPRTGSSDTQYF	TGTGCCAGCAGCCCCAGGACAGGGAGTTCAGATACGCAGTATTTT
.	TRBV10-2	TRBD1	TRBJ1-1	CASSHRTGGRTEAFF	TGCGCCAGCAGCCATCGGACAGGGGGCCGAACTGAAGCTTTCTTT
.	TRBV5-1	TRBD2	TRBJ2-1	CASSPPSGGTYNEQFF	TGCGCCAGCAGCCCCCCCAGCGGGGGAACCTACAATGAGCAGTTCTTC
.	TRBV2	TRBD1	TRBJ1-4	CASVAGQGEEKLFF	TGTGCCAGCGTAGCGGGACAGGGGGAGGAAAAACTGTTTTTT
.	TRBV6-5	TRBD2	TRBJ2-3	CASRERGVGPDTQYF	TGTGCCAGCAGAGAGCGGGGGGTGGGTCCAGATACGCAGTATTTT
.	TRBV5-1	TRBD1	TRBJ1-3	CASSAGTGGVGNTIYF	TGCGCCAGCAGCGCTGGGACAGGGGGTGTTGGAAACACCATATATTTT
.	TRBV6-5	TRBD1	TRBJ1-3	CASSTGQPSGNTIYF	TGTGCCAGCAGTACGGGACAGCCCTCTGGAAACACCATATATTTT
.	TRBV6-5	.	TRBJ1-2	CASSYRTASGYTF	TGTGCCAGCAGTTATAGGACAGCAAGTGGCTACACCTTC
.	TRBV27	.	TRBJ2-3	CASSLSPPRGTDTQYF	TGTGCCAGCAGTTTATCCCCTCCGAGGGGCACAGATACGCAGTATTTT
.	TRBV28	.	TRBJ1-5	CASSSPSGNQPQHF	TGTGCCAGCAGTTCCCCGTCCGGGAATCAGCCCCAGCATTTT
.	TRBV2	.	TRBJ2-1	CASKRDAGHNEQFF	TGTGCCAGCAAGAGGGATGCCGGGCACAATGAGCAGTTCTTC
.	TRBV6-1	.	TRBJ1-5	CASSESGRYQPQHF	TGTGCCAGCAGTGAAAGTGGCCGATATCAGCCCCAGCATTTT
.	TRBV14	TRBD1	TRBJ1-1	CASSHWTGENTEAFF	TGTGCCAGCAGCCATTGGACAGGGGAGAACACTGAAGCTTTCTTT
.	TRBV4-2	.	TRBJ1-1	CASSQDLRGNTEAFF	TGTGCCAGCAGCCAAGATCTTCGAGGGAACACTGAAGCTTTCTTT
.	TRBV11-2	.	TRBJ2-7	CASSLVGGSYEQYF	TGTGCCAGCAGCTTAGTGGGAGGATCCTACGAGCAGTACTTC
.	TRBV18	TRBD1	TRBJ2-1	CASSLGQGLYNEQFF	TGTGCCAGCTCCCTAGGACAGGGGCTCTACAATGAGCAGTTCTTC
.	TRBV2	.	TRBJ1-6	CASRERSLGNSPLHF	TGTGCCAGCAGAGAGAGGTCCCTTGGGAATTCACCCCTCCACTTT
.	TRBV6-5	TRBD1	TRBJ1-5	CASSRQGKSNQPQHF	TGTGCCAGCAGCCGACAGGGGAAAAGCAATCAGCCCCAGCATTTT
.	TRBV5-1	TRBD1	TRBJ1-1	CASSYPGQMNTEAFF	TGCGCCAGCAGCTATCCGGGACAGATGAACACTGAAGCTTTCTTT
.	TRBV2	.	TRBJ2-7	CASTGDFAYEQYF	TGTGCCAGTACGGGGGATTTTGCCTACGAGCAGTACTTC
.	TRBV15	TRBD1	TRBJ1-2	CATSRDLTGWNGYTF	TGTGCCACCAGCAGAGACTTGACAGGGTGGAATGGCTACACCTTC
.	TRBV28	.	TRBJ1-3	CASSPLQDNRGNTIYF	TGTGCCAGCAGTCCCCTACAGGACAACAGGGGAAACACCATATATTTT
.	TRBV7-9	.	TRBJ2-1	CASSARQRSSYNEQFF	TGTGCCAGCAGCGCCAGACAGAGAAGCTCCTACAATGAGCAGTTCTTC
.	TRBV12-3/TRBV12-4	.	TRBJ1-5	CASSWSLGPQHF	TGTGCCAGCAGTTGGAGCTTAGGGCCCCAGCATTTT
.	TRBV3-1/TRBV3-2	.	TRBJ1-4	CASSQEPREGEKLFF	TGTGCCAGCAGCCAAGAGCCCAGGGAGGGTGAAAAACTGTTTTTT
.	TRBV27	.	TRBJ2-3	CASSPPPGFSGRQYF	TGTGCCAGCAGTCCTCCGCCGGGGTTTTCGGGCCGTCAGTATTTT
.	TRBV18	TRBD1	TRBJ2-1	CASSPSGTGSYNEQFF	TGTGCCAGCTCACCATCCGGGACAGGGAGCTACAATGAGCAGTTCTTC
.	TRBV11-2	TRBD2	TRBJ2-1	CASSRGVAGVHNEQFF	TGTGCCAGCAGCCGGGGCGTAGCGGGGGTACACAATGAGCAGTTCTTC
.	TRBV5-1	TRBD1	TRBJ1-1	CASSPGTGMNTEAFF	TGCGCCAGCAGCCCAGGGACAGGGATGAACACTGAAGCTTTCTTT
many	TRBV4-1	.	TRBJ1-4	CASSQEFLLNEKLFF	TGCGCCAGCAGCCAGGAGTTTCTGCTTAATGAAAAACTGTTTTTT
.	TRBV28	.	TRBJ1-4	CASSSSSGVLNEKLFF	TGTGCCAGCAGTTCTTCCTCAGGGGTCTTAAATGAAAAACTGTTTTTT
.	TRBV7-2	.	TRBJ2-5	CASSPDTGASRETQYF	TGTGCCAGCAGCCCGGACACCGGAGCCTCCCGGGAGACCCAGTACTTC
.	TRBV19	.	TRBJ2-1	CASSTIQRYNEQFF	TGTGCCAGTAGTACCATACAGAGATACAATGAGCAGTTCTTC
.	TRBV3-1/TRBV3-2	.	TRBJ2-5	CASSQWGETQYF	TGTGCCAGCAGCCAGTGGGGCGAGACCCAGTACTTC
.	TRBV19	.	TRBJ1-4	CASSIRLLNEKLFF	TGTGCCAGTAGTATTAGACTCCTTAATGAAAAACTGTTTTTT
few	TRBV2	.	TRBJ1-1	CASTDKNTEAFF	TGTGCCAGCACTGACAAAAACACTGAAGCTTTCTTT
.	TRBV19	TRBD2	TRBJ2-7	CASTPGLAGNEQYF	TGTGCCAGTACTCCGGGACTAGCGGGGAACGAGCAGTACTTC
.	TRBV7-3	.	TRBJ2-2	CASSTTGTTTTGELFF	TGTGCCAGCAGTACTACCGGGACAACAACCACCGGGGAGCTGTTTTTT
.	TRBV7-9	.	TRBJ1-5	CASSLVLVRDSNQPQHF	TGTGCCAGCAGCTTAGTTTTGGTGCGGGATAGCAATCAGCCCCAGCATTTT
.	TRBV19	.	TRBJ1-3	CASSIDVAGFSGNTIYF	TGTGCCAGTAGTATAGATGTCGCCGGTTTCTCTGGAAACACCATATATTTT
.	TRBV18	TRBD1	TRBJ2-3	CASSPGQGGDTQYF	TGTGCCAGCTCACCCGGACAGGGAGGAGATACGCAGTATTTT
.	TRBV18	TRBD2	TRBJ2-1	CASSGFGTSGYNEQFF	TGTGCCAGCTCAGGATTCGGGACTAGCGGCTACAATGAGCAGTTCTTC
.	TRBV5-1	.	TRBJ1-5	CASSIDSTNQPQHF	TGCGCCAGCAGCATCGACAGCACTAATCAGCCCCAGCATTTT